Presented here are 14 T cell receptor beta chains from one specimen sequenced in a study of T-cell reconstitution after alpha-beta-depleted transplantation in children. Unique molecular identifiers were incorporated when the TCRbeta library was constructed. TCRdb recomputed calls from the PCR reads with MiXCR, one row per CDR3 protein. The table lists more than 150,000 distinct CDR3 sequences, about 6.8% of them singletons. This sample comprised PBMCs from the stem cell graft donor, obtained from the stem cell graft. The receptors shown here come from a human donor who donated a stem cell graft to a child with Wiskott-Aldrich syndrome.

The chain has TRBV3-1 and TRBJ2-7; 11 nucleotides agree with TRBD2. Trimming took 4 bases from V and 2 from J; bases not matched to a gene: 4. CDR3 size: 15 residues. Per germline, CDR1 LGHDT and CDR2 YNNKEL (reference sequence). This chain's CDR3 is CASSRGLAEAYEQYF. The CDR3 DNA reads TGTGCCAGCAGCCGGGGACTAGCGGAGGCCTACGAGCAGTACTTC.

In its sample, this clonotype was seen many times. This chain connects TRBV12-3 or TRBV12-4 to TRBJ1-1, with a weak D call TRBD1 (6 bases). The CDR3 contains 11 residues. The ends were cut back, 5 bases at V and 5 bases at J, with 6 bases in the middle. As DNA, the CDR3 is TGTGCCAGCAGTAGGGGGACTGAAGCTTTCTTT. Amino acids: CASSRGTEAFF.

This clonotype occurred many times. The rearrangement joins TRBV20-1 to TRBJ1-1; maybe TRBD1 (5 bases). The CDR3 has 12 residues. Germline V gene data show CDR1 as DFQATT and CDR2 as SNEGSKA (reference sequence). With 3 bases removed from V and 6 bases from J, the gap between germline ends came to 11 bases. The CDR3 DNA follows: TGCAGTGCTAGTCCAGGGTACGCTGAAGCTTTCTTT. It translates to CSASPGYAEAFF.

This clonotype was found many times. This chain joins TRBV7-2 and TRBJ2-1, with D possibly being TRBD1 (6 bases). Trimming removed 7 bases from V and 6 bases from J, with 16 bases in between. Germline V gene sequence: CDR1 SGHTA, CDR2 FQGNSA. The CDR3 length is 14 residues. The CDR3 sequence: CASNVNGQPNEQFF. CDR3 bases: TGTGCCAGCAACGTAAACGGACAGCCCAATGAGCAGTTCTTC.

This clonotype has only a few counts. The CDR3 sequence is CASSTWTGSTGELFF. The CDR3, as DNA: TGCGCCAGCAGCACATGGACAGGGAGTACCGGGGAGCTGTTTTTT. J is TRBJ2-2 and V is TRBV5-1; TRBD1 agrees at 8 bases. The CDR3 covers 15 residues. Per the germline V gene, CDR1 is SGHRS and CDR2 is YFSETQ. J gave up 5 bases and V 4 bases, and 7 bases lay outside the gene matches.

This clonotype showed up many times. The chain carries TRBV20-1 and TRBJ2-7; possibly TRBD2 for D (5 bases). In germline, CDR1 is DFQATT, CDR2 SNEGSKA (reference sequence). The CDR3 extends over 14 amino acids. V was pared by 1 base and J by 1 base, with 11 bases between. In nucleotides, the CDR3 is TGCAGTGCTAGAGTCCAGCGGTGGTCCTACGAGCAGTACTTC. It specifies CSARVQRWSYEQYF.

The gene calls are TRBV7-6 and TRBJ2-2, with 9 nucleotides matching TRBD2. Germline V gene lookup returns CDR1 SGHVS and CDR2 FNYEAQ. Unmatched junction bases numbered 4, after V lost 0 bases and J lost 2 bases. The length of the CDR3 is 17 residues. CDR3 residues: CASSLAAGGPNTGELFF. CDR3 in DNA: TGTGCCAGCAGCTTAGCGGCGGGAGGGCCCAACACCGGGGAGCTGTTTTTT. The whole variable domain, remainder taken from reference TRBV7-6 and TRBJ2-2, is GAGVSQSPRYKVTKRGQDVALRCDPISGHVSLYWYRQALGQGPEFLTYFNYEAQQDKSGLPNDRFSAERPEGSISTLTIQRTEQRDSAMYRCASSLAAGGPNTGELFFGEGSRLTVL.

This clonotype has at least ten counts. The chain combines TRBV6-1 with TRBJ2-3; TRBD1 agrees at 7 bases. Germline CDR1 MNHNS, CDR2 SASEGT. J lost 2 bases, V lost 1 base, and 3 bases had no gene match. The CDR3 is made up of 15 amino acids. The CDR3 here is CASSEGTGVTDTQYF. The CDR3 bases are TGTGCCAGCAGTGAAGGTACAGGGGTCACAGATACGCAGTATTTT.

This clonotype was detected many times. This chain links TRBV6-2 or TRBV6-3 with TRBJ2-2; 9 nucleotides line up with TRBD1. The CDR3 is made up of 16 amino acids. The germline gives CDR1 MNHEY, CDR2 SVGEGT. Trimming at V came to 8 bases and at J to 7 bases, leaving 14 bases not matched to a gene. Here the CDR3 DNA reads TGTGCCAGCGCTGGGGACAGGGTCCTCCCCTTCGGGGAGCTGTTTTTT. Its translation is CASAGDRVLPFGELFF.

This clonotype was counted ten times or more. The chain couples TRBV29-1 to TRBJ1-1, with D possibly TRBD1 on 5 matching bases. V shed 8 bases and J shed 1 base, with 14 bases lying between them. The CDR3 runs to 13 residues. Germline CDR1 SQVTM, CDR2 ANQGSEA. CDR3 protein: CSCRQSQNTEAFF. CDR3 nucleotides: TGCAGCTGTCGACAGAGTCAGAACACTGAAGCTTTCTTT.

This clonotype was counted many times. The chain combines TRBV12-3 or TRBV12-4 with TRBJ2-3; 7 bases fit TRBD2. Trimming removed 10 bases from V and 0 bases from J; junction bases left unmatched: 7. The CDR3 is made up of 14 amino acids. The CDR3 DNA reads as TGTGCCACCCGGGGGAGGGTTAGCACAGATACGCAGTATTTT. It is translated as CATRGRVSTDTQYF.

The table lists this clonotype with many counts. The rearrangement uses TRBV25-1 and TRBJ2-7, with D maybe TRBD2 (5 bases). Germline CDR1 reads MGHDK; CDR2 reads SYGVNS. CDR3 length: 13 amino acids. Trimming shortened V by 10 bases and J by 3 bases, and 16 bases separated the two germline ends. The CDR3 region is CAITRRENYEQYF. The CDR3, as DNA: TGTGCCATCACGCGCCGGGAAAACTACGAGCAGTACTTC.

This clonotype was seen at least ten times. This CDR3 is CASSLSGQGNYGYTF. CDR3 in DNA: TGTGCCAGCAGTTTATCGGGGCAGGGGAACTATGGCTACACCTTC. This chain links TRBV27 with TRBJ1-2; the D gene is possibly TRBD1 (6 bases). There are 15 residues in the CDR3. Trimming shortened V by 0 bases and J by 2 bases, and 10 bases separated the two germline ends. Germline CDR1 and CDR2: MNHEY and SMNVEV (reference sequence).

The chain employs TRBV5-1 and TRBJ2-7; 8 bases agree with TRBD1. The CDR3 contains 14 residues. V trimming: 3 bases; J trimming: 0 bases; junction bases outside the gene matches: 2. Germline CDR1 is SGHRS and CDR2 is YFSETQ. In nucleotides, the CDR3 is TGCGCCAGCAGCTGGACAGGGAGCTCCTACGAGCAGTACTTC. Translated, it gives CASSWTGSSYEQYF.